This T cell receptor beta chain was recorded in a study of beta chain features in type 1 diabetes. Study findings and constraints: When Type 1 diabetes patients were examined, their TCRB CDR3s proved moderately but significantly shorter in all four CD4+ subsets. At VDJ recombination sites, type 1 diabetes patients had fewer insertions and more deleted nucleotides. Patients' naive, central memory and Treg TCRB repertoires seemed closer to one another than those of healthy donors. Over-representation of high TCR-expressing cells was a possible consequence of cDNA sequencing.

The CDR3 is 18 amino acids. The V segment lost 1 base and the J segment 0 bases; nucleotides outside the gene matches: 5. CDR1 is SEHNR, CDR2 FQNEAQ, per germline (reference sequence). The investigators reverse transcribed all of the isolated RNA, so they sequenced expressed TCRB transcripts. Naive, central memory and regulatory T cell samples averaged roughly 3.4 million immunoSEQ reads each. The repertoire was sequenced with immunoSEQ multiplex PCR; TCRdb's copy has only in-frame clones and lacks some. The sample includes roughly 250,000 clones, 20% of them seen just once. This clone has a handful of counts. Its specificity is unknown.

The sequence was collected from a woman between 40 and 50 years old with type 1 diabetes. The chain carries TRBV7-9 and TRBJ2-7; 14 nucleotides agree with TRBD2. Input material: naive CD4+ T cells from blood. The CDR3 DNA sequence: TGTGCCAGCAGCTTAGGGGGACTAGCGGGAGAACGCTCCTACGAGCAGTACTTC. Translating it yields CASSLGGLAGERSYEQYF.